The 23 T cell receptor beta chains reported below all come from one sample, sequenced in a study of cytomegalovirus exposure and HLA in healthy donors. PCR was performed using 60 Vbeta and 13 Jbeta primers. Profiled with immunoSEQ multiplex PCR; TCRdb holds only in-frame clones, not every one. The sample consists of under 150,000 clones, 74% of them appearing once. The source material was PBMCs. These receptors were collected from a woman aged 40 to 50 in good health and CMV-seropositive.

In this sample, this clone turned up once. This chain joins TRBV4-3 and TRBJ2-3, with TRBD2 identical over 7 bases. The CDR3 spans 19 residues. Looked up from germline, CDR1 is LGHNA and CDR2 is YSLEER. Trimming at V came to 0 bases and at J to 2 bases, leaving 14 bases not matched to a gene. CDR3 sequence: CASSQDYKSTSPFTDTQYF. CDR3 coding DNA: TGCGCCAGCAGCCAAGATTATAAATCGACTAGCCCGTTCACAGATACGCAGTATTTT.

This chain connects TRBV7-2 to TRBJ2-2; TRBD2 matches 8 bases. The CDR3 contains 15 residues. From germline, CDR1 is SGHTA and CDR2 FQGNSA. V lost 3 bases to trimming and J lost 3 bases; unmatched junction nucleotides: 3. The CDR3 here is CASSFGGADTGELFF. CDR3 in DNA: TGTGCCAGCAGCTTCGGGGGGGCAGACACCGGGGAGCTGTTTTTT.

The chain has TRBV6-6 and TRBJ1-1; the D gene is possibly TRBD1 (6 bases). Between the trimmed V and J ends, which lost 6 bases and 4 bases, there was a span of 12 bases. The germline V gene encodes CDR1 MNHNY and CDR2 SVGAGI (reference sequence). The CDR3 runs 13 residues. The CDR3 DNA reads as TGTGCCAGCAGACAACAGGGTGCCACTGAAGCTTTCTTT. This gives the protein CASRQQGATEAFF.

This chain uses TRBV27 with TRBJ2-2; no firm D call. The CDR3 sequence is 12 residues long. V was clipped by 7 bases and J by 5 bases, with 8 bases between them. Germline CDR1 is MNHEY and CDR2 is SMNVEV (reference sequence). CDR3 sequence: CASNHGTGELFF. The CDR3, as DNA: TGTGCCAGCAACCACGGGACCGGGGAGCTGTTTTTT.

This chain links TRBV7-9 with TRBJ2-7, with 8 positions matching TRBD2. This CDR3 spans 18 amino acids. Germline CDR1 SEHNR, CDR2 FQNEAQ (reference sequence). Unmatched junction bases numbered 20, after V lost 5 bases and J lost 5 bases. The CDR3 nucleotides are TGTGCCAGCAGCCGTGGCCCCGCCGCTGGACCGGGGGGGAACGAGCAGTACTTC. Protein sequence: CASSRGPAAGPGGNEQYF. Drawing the rest from reference TRBV7-9 and TRBJ2-7, the complete variable domain is DTGVSQNPRHKITKRGQNVTFRCDPISEHNRLYWYRQTLGQGPEFLTYFQNEAQLEKSRLLSDRFSAERPKGSFSTLEIQRTEQGDSAMYLCASSRGPAAGPGGNEQYFGPGTRLTVT.

This chain joins TRBV11-3 and TRBJ2-7; 13 bases are shared with TRBD2. The germline V gene has CDR1 SGHNT and CDR2 YENEEA. This CDR3 comprises 16 residues. Losses at the gene ends were 2 bases for V and 3 bases for J; bases not matched to a gene: 4. The CDR3 nucleotides read TGTGCCAGCAGCTTAACCGGGACTAGCGGGATCTACGAGCAGTACTTC. Amino acids: CASSLTGTSGIYEQYF.

The CDR3 reads CASSVRSWERAKNIQYF. CDR3 nucleotide sequence: TGTGCCAGCAGCGTACGCTCCTGGGAGAGGGCCAAAAACATTCAGTACTTC. The J gene is TRBJ2-4, the V gene TRBV21-1; whether TRBD2, the table's D call, matches the DNA was not checked. TRBV21-1 is an annotated pseudogene. The CDR3 is 17 residues long.

The chain carries TRBV7-9 and TRBJ2-1, with 7 bases lining up with TRBD2. This CDR3 contains 16 residues. Looked up from germline, CDR1 is SEHNR and CDR2 is FQNEAQ (reference sequence). Trimming removed 3 bases from V and 4 bases from J; junction bases left unmatched: 9. Here the CDR3 reads CASSFTAGVGYNEQFF. The CDR3 DNA is TGTGCCAGCAGCTTTACGGCGGGGGTTGGGTACAATGAGCAGTTCTTC.

The J gene is TRBJ2-2, the V gene TRBV1; TRBD2 is the table's D call and was not checked against the DNA. TRBV1 is listed as a pseudogene. CDR3 length equals 18 residues. CDR3 residues: CTSSQGTSGRRKTGELFF. DNA of the CDR3: TGCACCAGCAGCCAAGGGACTAGCGGGAGGCGGAAAACCGGGGAGCTGTTTTTT.

This chain joins TRBV11-2 and TRBJ2-2; 8 bases are shared with TRBD2. This CDR3 has 16 residues. Germline trimming cut 2 bases from V and 2 bases from J; bases unmatched to any gene: 4. Germline loops: CDR1 SGHAT, CDR2 FQNNGV. The CDR3 sequence is CASSLNGGVNTGELFF. As DNA, the CDR3 is TGTGCCAGCAGCTTAAACGGGGGGGTCAACACCGGGGAGCTGTTTTTT. The full variable domain, its missing parts supplied by reference TRBV11-2 and TRBJ2-2, is EAGVAQSPRYKIIEKRQSVAFWCNPISGHATLYWYQQILGQGPKLLIQFQNNGVVDDSQLPKDRFSAERLKGVDSTLKIQPAKLEDSAVYLCASSLNGGVNTGELFFGEGSRLTVL.

J is TRBJ2-3 and V is TRBV5-1; 11 bases are shared with TRBD2. Looked up from germline, CDR1 is SGHRS and CDR2 is YFSETQ. This CDR3 comprises 16 residues. J was trimmed by 4 bases and V by 7 bases; bases with no gene match: 11. The CDR3 reads CASGVGLAGLADTQYF. In DNA, the CDR3 is TGCGCCAGCGGCGTAGGACTAGCGGGTTTGGCAGATACGCAGTATTTT.

This clone was seen only a few times. The CDR3 sequence: CASSSGGNQPQHF. The CDR3 region has the DNA TGTGCCAGTAGTTCAGGGGGCAATCAGCCCCAGCATTTT. The gene calls are TRBV19 and TRBJ1-5, with D tentatively TRBD1 (6 bases). Looked up from germline, CDR1 is LNHDA and CDR2 is SQIVND (reference sequence). The CDR3 has 13 residues. The V and J ends lost 5 bases and 2 bases respectively, with 7 bases between them.

This chain uses TRBV7-2 with TRBJ2-5; D gene ambiguous. The J call may be wrong; the DNA end is better matched by TRBJ2-7. Germline V gene data show CDR1 as SGHTA and CDR2 as FQGNSA. CDR3 length: 13 residues. The CDR3 nucleotides are TGTGCCAGCAGCTTTAACTGGAGAGGCGAGCAGTACTTC. Translating gives CASSFNWRGEQYF.

This chain links TRBV5-1 with TRBJ2-2; D perhaps matches TRBD2 (5 bases). This CDR3 comprises 13 residues. Germline CDR1 is SGHRS and CDR2 is YFSETQ. V lost 1 base and J lost 6, with 7 bases in between. The DNA for the CDR3 is TGCGCCAGCAGCTTGACGGGATCCGGGGAGCTGTTTTTT. Translation gives CASSLTGSGELFF.

The genes are TRBV5-4 and TRBJ1-1, with TRBD1 identical over 7 bases. With V trimmed by 1 base and J by 10 bases, 10 bases remained unmatched. This CDR3 has 14 amino acids. The germline gives CDR1 SGHNT, CDR2 YYREEE (reference sequence). CDR3 amino acids: CASSLLEGASLAFF. The CDR3 region has the DNA TGTGCCAGCAGCTTGCTGGAGGGGGCAAGTTTAGCTTTCTTT.

The V call is TRBV4-2, the J call TRBJ2-1; TRBD2 agrees at 11 bases. The germline V gene encodes CDR1 LGHNA and CDR2 YNFKEQ. With V trimmed by 0 bases and J by 4 bases, 5 bases remained unmatched. The CDR3 is 17 amino acids. The CDR3 protein is CASSQDTSGGPYNEQFF. Here the CDR3 DNA reads TGTGCCAGCAGCCAAGATACTAGCGGGGGCCCTTACAATGAGCAGTTCTTC.

In its sample, this clone was seen a few times. The gene calls are TRBV30 and TRBJ1-6; 8 nucleotides agree with TRBD1. CDR1 and CDR2 (germline): GTSNPN, SVGIG (reference sequence). CDR3 length equals 14 residues. V shed 4 bases, J shed 7 bases, and the junction held 6 bases outside the gene matches. DNA of the CDR3: TGTGCCTGGAAATTACGGACAGGGAATTCACCCCTCCACTTT. This translates into CAWKLRTGNSPLHF. Variable domain in full (rest from reference TRBV30 and TRBJ1-6): SQTIHQWPATLVQPVGSPLSLECTVEGTSNPNLYWYRQAAGRGLQLLFYSVGIGQISSEVPQNLSASRPQDRQFILSSKKLLLSDSGFYLCAWKLRTGNSPLHFGNGTRLTVT.

This chain uses TRBV4-3 with TRBJ2-5; 8 nucleotides align to TRBD1. Trimming took 2 bases from V and 2 from J; bases not matched to a gene: 7. This CDR3 contains 16 residues. CDR1 is LGHNA, CDR2 YSLEER, per germline. The CDR3 reads CASSQTKRTGQETQYF. CDR3 nucleotide sequence: TGCGCCAGCAGCCAAACTAAAAGGACAGGGCAAGAGACCCAGTACTTC.

A remark on this clone: The junction does not match germline at one end; this may be a read error. The chain carries TRBV29-1 and TRBJ1-2, with D perhaps matching TRBD1 (5 bases). This CDR3 comprises 8 residues. The germline gives CDR1 SQVTM, CDR2 ANQGSEA. CDR3 sequence (DNA): TGCAGCGTTTCAGACAAGGGGTTC. Protein product: CSVSDKGF. The full variable domain, with the rest looked up from reference TRBV29-1 and TRBJ1-2, is SAVISQKPSRDICQRGTSLTIQCQVDSQVTMMFWYRQQPGQSLTLIATANQGSEATYESGFVIDKFPISRPNLTFSTLTVSNMSPEDSSIYLCSVSDKGFGSGTRLTVV.

The chain links TRBV27 to TRBJ2-7; D gene uncertain. Germline V gives CDR1 MNHEY, CDR2 SMNVEV (reference sequence). Trimming took 7 bases from V and 3 from J, leaving 4 bases between them. The CDR3 loop spans 10 amino acids. CDR3 residues: CASTFYEQYF. The CDR3 DNA sequence: TGTGCCAGCACCTTCTACGAGCAGTACTTC.

V is TRBV6-6 and J is TRBJ2-5; weak D call: TRBD2 (6 bases). V lost 2 bases and J 1 base, leaving 14 bases between the germline ends. Germline V gene lookup returns CDR1 MNHNY and CDR2 SVGAGI (reference sequence). The CDR3 has 16 residues. DNA for the CDR3: TGTGCCAGCAGTTACGGTGGAGGGGAAGCCCAAGAGACCCAGTACTTC. Its protein is CASSYGGGEAQETQYF.

This chain uses TRBV2 with TRBJ2-1, with D possibly TRBD1 on 5 matching bases. The CDR3 covers 14 residues. V was pared by 1 base and J by 6 bases, with 10 bases between. Germline V gives CDR1 SNHLY, CDR2 FYNNEI. The CDR3 protein is CASSEDRQPNEQFF. CDR3 DNA: TGTGCCAGCAGTGAAGACAGGCAACCCAATGAGCAGTTCTTC.

The genes are TRBV4-2 and TRBJ2-5; TRBD2 aligns across 7 bases. V gave up 0 bases and J gave up 7 bases; unmatched junction bases: 14. The CDR3 is 17 amino acids. The V gene's germline CDR1 is LGHNA and CDR2 YNFKEQ. CDR3: CASSQDLRFFGGGTQYF. The CDR3 region has the DNA TGTGCCAGCAGCCAAGATTTACGTTTCTTCGGCGGGGGGACCCAGTACTTC.